The clone carrying this T cell receptor beta chain turned up a few times. Its specificity is not known. This record comes from a study of post-analysis software for immune sequencing data. General study points: With TRBV5-6, TRBV5-1 and TRBV20-1 included, about five TRBV segments were more frequent in patients than in controls.

Germline V gene sequence: CDR1 SGHRS, CDR2 YFSETQ. The CDR3 consists of 16 residues. V shed 0 bases, J shed 3 bases, and the junction held 7 bases outside the gene matches. Tagging with unique molecular identifiers was a feature of the TCR beta cDNA libraries. TCRdb independently ran MiXCR on the PCR reads; one entry per CDR3 protein. Of roughly 700,000 distinct CDR3 sequences in the sample, 25% to 30% were seen once. The receptor's source is a girl aged 10 to 17 with multiple sclerosis. Sequencing input: blood. J is TRBJ2-5 and V is TRBV5-1; 8 nucleotides match TRBD2. The CDR3 region has the DNA TGCGCCAGCAGCTTGGCTCTAGCGGGCGAAAAAGAGACCCAGTACTTC. It translates to CASSLALAGEKETQYF.